The 3 T cell receptor beta chains reported below all come from one sample, sequenced in a study of T cells in Graves' hyperthyroidism and ophthalmopathy. Amplified TCR beta CDR3 regions came from RNA transcripts. The HTBI primer set drove a first-round RT-PCR of the TCR CDR3. TCRdb called the multiplex PCR reads again in MiXCR, with one record for every CDR3 protein. The sample includes about 840,000 distinct CDR3 sequences, roughly 37% seen only once; the top ten take approximately 8.7%. Input material: blood. These TCRs come from a man aged 18 to 35 with Graves' hyperthyroidism.

This clonotype appeared many times. The junction and the germline gene differ at one end; a read error may be behind it. V gene TRBV4-1 combines with J gene TRBJ1-1; possibly TRBD1 for D (5 bases). The germline V gene has CDR1 MGHRA and CDR2 YSYEKL. The length of the CDR3 is 14 residues. As DNA, the CDR3 is TGTGCCAGCAGCCAGGCCGGGGGGAACACTGAAGCTTTCTTT. Residues: CASSQAGGNTEAFF.

This clonotype showed up many times. The rearrangement uses TRBV10-3 and TRBJ2-7, with D possibly matching TRBD2 (5 bases). Trimming removed 4 bases from V and 2 bases from J, with 9 bases in between. CDR1 and CDR2 from the germline V gene are ENHRY and SYGVKD. The CDR3 has 13 residues. CDR3 DNA sequence: TGTGCCATCAGTGCGGACTCCACCTACGAGCAGTACTTC. As protein: CAISADSTYEQYF.

This clonotype was detected ten times or more. The gene calls are TRBV15 and TRBJ2-5, with TRBD2 identical over 8 bases. The CDR3 is 14 amino acids. CDR1 is LNHNV and CDR2 is YYDKDF in the germline V gene (reference sequence). Losses at the gene ends were 3 bases for V and 5 bases for J; bases not matched to a gene: 5. The CDR3: CATSRYSGDETQYF. The CDR3 DNA follows: TGTGCCACCAGCAGGTATAGCGGGGATGAGACCCAGTACTTC.